Below are 7 T cell receptor beta chains sequenced from a single sample in a study of blood T cell repertoires in COVID-19. Method: immunoSEQ multiplex PCR; TCRdb's copy keeps in-frame clones and lacks some. In the table there are 130,000 to 150,000 clones, 85% of which are singletons. Material: peripheral blood. Source of these receptors: a woman aged 40 to 50 with active or convalescent COVID-19.

The DNA of the CDR3 is TGTGCCAGCAGCCAGTGGGAGTGGGGGGATGAGCAGTTCTTC. It translates to CASSQWEWGDEQFF. The rearrangement joins TRBV14 to TRBJ2-1; TRBD2 might be the D (6 bases). This CDR3 is built from 14 residues. Per the germline V gene, CDR1 is SGHDN and CDR2 is FVKESK. The V end was cut by 3 bases, the J end by 8 bases, with 14 bases between.

This sequence joins TRBV6-5 and TRBJ1-4; 7 positions match TRBD1. Germline V gene lookup returns CDR1 MNHEY and CDR2 SVGAGI. The CDR3 sequence is 16 residues long. The V segment lost 6 bases and the J segment 5 bases; nucleotides outside the gene matches: 12. CDR3 DNA sequence: TGTGCCAGCAGCTACAGGGGCGAGGTCAGGAATGAAAAACTGTTTTTT. It encodes CASSYRGEVRNEKLFF.

This clone was seen once. The chain carries TRBV4-3 and TRBJ1-1; TRBD1 matches 11 bases. The germline V gene encodes CDR1 LGHNA and CDR2 YSLEER. The V and J ends lost 1 base and 4 bases, in that order; junction bases with no gene match: 5. The CDR3 totals 16 residues. The CDR3 loop is CASSQASGTGGTEAFF. The DNA of the CDR3 is TGCGCCAGCAGCCAAGCCTCGGGGACAGGGGGCACTGAAGCTTTCTTT.

CDR3 amino acids: CASSLAVNQPQHF. The DNA of the CDR3 is TGCGCCAGCAGCTTGGCGGTGAATCAGCCCCAGCATTTT. The genes are TRBV5-1 and TRBJ1-5; D is unresolved. V lost 0 bases and J 4 bases, leaving 5 bases between the germline ends. The CDR3 has 13 residues. CDR1 and CDR2 (germline): SGHRS, YFSETQ.

The genes are TRBV9 and TRBJ2-1; 7 nucleotides line up with TRBD2. Germline V lookup: CDR1 SGDLS, CDR2 YYNGEE. V lost 3 bases and J lost 0; bases outside the gene matches: 6. The CDR3 length is 16 residues. The CDR3 loop reads CASSEAGVSSYNEQFF. The CDR3 DNA follows: TGTGCCAGCAGCGAGGCGGGGGTGAGCTCCTACAATGAGCAGTTCTTC.

As DNA, the CDR3 is TGTGCCACCAGTGGAGGGGGAAGCAATCAGCCCCAGCATTTT. The encoded protein is CATSGGGSNQPQHF. This chain uses TRBV24-1 with TRBJ1-5, with D possibly TRBD1 on 6 matching bases. Trimming took off 5 bases at V and 1 base at J, with 8 bases between the two ends. The CDR3 length is 14 residues. CDR1 KGHDR and CDR2 SFDVKD come from the germline V gene.

The chain has TRBV4-3 and TRBJ2-2; D may be TRBD2 (6 bases). Germline loops: CDR1 LGHNA, CDR2 YSLEER. V gave up 4 bases and J gave up 6 bases, with 21 bases separating them. This CDR3 is 17 amino acids long. In DNA, the CDR3 is TGCGCCAGCAGCCCTCAGGGTAACGGAGGACTATCCGGGGAGCTGTTTTTT. Translating it yields CASSPQGNGGLSGELFF.